This TCR beta chain was identified in a study of TIL therapy for anti-PD-1-resistant metastatic lung cancer. Study background: Patients had a median age of nearly 55 years (range roughly 38-75). Most patients had lung adenocarcinoma. By whole-exome sequencing, median non-synonymous tumor mutation burden was roughly 1.6 mutations per megabase.

This CDR3 comprises 13 residues. V gave up 6 bases and J gave up 6 bases, with 11 bases separating them. Germline lookup yields CDR1 KGHDR and CDR2 SFDVKD. This clone has just one count. Sequencing used immunoSEQ v3. Survey-level samples got 2 million or so read pairs; deep-level samples got about 4.5-6.5 million. The protocol was immunoSEQ multiplex PCR, while the TCRdb copy is restricted to in-frame clones and leaves out a portion. This sample has roughly 46,000 clones, with 80% to 90% found just once. Time point specified: pre-treatment sample, taken before nivolumab and TIL therapy. The sample consisted of blood, taken at baseline. This TCR was recovered from a person aged 25 to 85 with non-small cell lung cancer. The chain has TRBV24-1 and TRBJ2-1; D is perhaps TRBD1 (6 bases). The CDR3 loop is CATSRAGVNEQFF. The CDR3 bases are TGTGCCACCAGTCGGGCAGGGGTCAATGAGCAGTTCTTC.